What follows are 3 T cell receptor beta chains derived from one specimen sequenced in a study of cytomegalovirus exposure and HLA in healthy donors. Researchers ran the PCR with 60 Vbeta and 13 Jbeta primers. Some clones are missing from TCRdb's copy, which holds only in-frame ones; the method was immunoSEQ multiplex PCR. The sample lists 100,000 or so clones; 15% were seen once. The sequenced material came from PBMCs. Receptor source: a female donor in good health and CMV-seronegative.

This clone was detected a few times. The CDR3, as DNA: TGTGCCAGCAGTTACAGGGGAGGGGTTGATTCTTATGGCTACACCTTC. Protein product: CASSYRGGVDSYGYTF. The chain joins TRBV6-5 to TRBJ1-2; TRBD1 is a possible D gene (5 bases). The V gene's germline CDR1 is MNHEY and CDR2 SVGAGI. This CDR3 comprises 16 residues. V was clipped by 2 bases and J by 5 bases, with 18 bases between them.

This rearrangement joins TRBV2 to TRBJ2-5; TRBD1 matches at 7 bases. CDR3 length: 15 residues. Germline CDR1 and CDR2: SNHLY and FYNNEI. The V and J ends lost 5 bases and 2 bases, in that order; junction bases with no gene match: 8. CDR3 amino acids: CASSYDRVGQETQYF. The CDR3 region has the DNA TGTGCCAGCAGTTATGACAGGGTTGGGCAAGAGACCCAGTACTTC. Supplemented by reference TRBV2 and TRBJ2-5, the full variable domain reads EPEVTQTPSHQVTQMGQEVILRCVPISNHLYFYWYRQILGQKVEFLVSFYNNEISEKSEIFDDQFSVERPDGSNFTLKIRSTKLEDSAMYFCASSYDRVGQETQYFGPGTRLLVL.

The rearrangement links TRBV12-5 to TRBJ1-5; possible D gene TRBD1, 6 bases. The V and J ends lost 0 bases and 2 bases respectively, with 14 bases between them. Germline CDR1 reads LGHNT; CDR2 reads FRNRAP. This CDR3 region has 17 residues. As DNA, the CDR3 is TGTGCTAGTGGTTTGGTACTCGGGGGGCTCGGCAATCAGCCCCAGCATTTT. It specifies CASGLVLGGLGNQPQHF.